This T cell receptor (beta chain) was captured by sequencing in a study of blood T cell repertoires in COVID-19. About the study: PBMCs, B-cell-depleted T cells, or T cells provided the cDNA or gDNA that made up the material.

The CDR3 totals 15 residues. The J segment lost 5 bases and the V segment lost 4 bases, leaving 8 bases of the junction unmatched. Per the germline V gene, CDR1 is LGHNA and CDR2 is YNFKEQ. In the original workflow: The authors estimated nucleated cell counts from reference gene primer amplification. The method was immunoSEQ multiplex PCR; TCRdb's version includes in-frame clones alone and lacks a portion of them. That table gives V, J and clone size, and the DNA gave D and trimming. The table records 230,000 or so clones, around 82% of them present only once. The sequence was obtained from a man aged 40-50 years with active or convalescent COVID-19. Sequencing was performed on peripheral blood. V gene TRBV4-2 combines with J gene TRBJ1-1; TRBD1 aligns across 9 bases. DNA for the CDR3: TGTGCCAGCAGCCCGGTAGGGACAGGGAAAACTGAAGCTTTCTTT. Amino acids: CASSPVGTGKTEAFF.